Each of the 19 T cell receptor beta chains below was sequenced from the same sample in a study of T cell responses to AZD1222 COVID-19 vaccine. Clones were sequenced by immunoSEQ multiplex PCR, and TCRdb holds only the in-frame ones, with some missing. The sample has about 120,000 clones, roughly 90% seen once. Sequenced material: peripheral blood, taken on day 0 of AZD1222 vaccination. These receptors all come from an adult in good health.

The chain has TRBV18 and TRBJ1-5, with 8 bases aligning to TRBD1. Germline CDR1 KGHSH, CDR2 LQKENI. The ends lost 2 bases at V and 5 bases at J; junction bases unmatched: 14. The CDR3 has 18 residues. CDR3 bases: TGTGCCAGCTCACCAATCCGGACAGGGAAGTTGATCGATCAGCCCCAGCATTTT. This encodes CASSPIRTGKLIDQPQHF.

As to this clone: A much larger clone lies a single base off, so this may be a read error. The sample contains more than one DNA sequence encoding this CDR3. This sequence joins TRBV7-2 and TRBJ1-1; D is uncertain. CDR3 length: 14 amino acids. Per the germline V gene, CDR1 is SGHTA and CDR2 is FQGNSA. For the CDR3, the DNA is TGTGCCAGCAGCTTAGCGGAGTATCGTTCTGAAGCTTTTTTT. Translated: CASSLAEYRSEAFF.

J is TRBJ1-6 and V is TRBV15; the match to TRBD1 covers 10 bases. Germline CDR1 and CDR2: LNHNV and YYDKDF (reference sequence). The CDR3 spans 15 residues. Trimming took 0 bases from V and 9 from J; bases not matched to a gene: 2. Written as DNA, the CDR3 is TGTGCCACCAGCAGAGATGGGACAGGGGTTTCACCCCTCCACTTT. Protein: CATSRDGTGVSPLHF.

The chain couples TRBV18 to TRBJ1-2, with D unresolved. The CDR3 covers 14 residues. In germline, CDR1 is KGHSH, CDR2 LQKENI. Deletions cut 3 bases from V and 5 bases from J, with 13 bases between. The CDR3 is CASSPRSEGYGYTF. The CDR3 nucleotides read TGTGCCAGCTCACCCAGGTCGGAGGGATATGGCTACACCTTC.

This rearrangement joins TRBV18 to TRBJ1-6; 8 bases agree with TRBD1. The CDR3 has 14 amino acids. J gave up 9 bases and V 6 bases, and 7 bases lay outside the gene matches. The germline CDR1 and CDR2 sequences are KGHSH and LQKENI. The CDR3 reads CASSDRETSSPLHF. DNA of the CDR3: TGTGCCAGCTCGGACAGGGAAACCAGTTCACCCCTCCACTTT.

The chain recombines TRBV6-1 with TRBJ1-2; D is ambiguous. The CDR3 has 13 amino acids. Germline assignment: CDR1 MNHNS and CDR2 SASEGT. V lost 2 bases and J 3 bases, leaving 7 bases between the germline ends. This CDR3 reads CASSETPDYGYTF. The CDR3 DNA follows: TGTGCCAGCAGTGAAACCCCAGACTATGGCTACACCTTC.

The chain combines TRBV7-9 with TRBJ2-1; the D is unclear. Germline CDR1 reads SEHNR; CDR2 reads FQNEAQ (reference sequence). The CDR3 has 13 residues. Trimming stripped 4 bases from V and 6 bases from J, with 10 bases between. CDR3 in amino acids: CASSYLRRNEQFF. CDR3 coding DNA: TGTGCCAGCAGCTACCTACGCCGCAATGAGCAGTTCTTC.

This clone has a single count. The chain combines TRBV6-5 with TRBJ1-2; 7 bases match TRBD1. Per the germline V gene, CDR1 is MNHEY and CDR2 is SVGAGI. Trimming took 7 bases from V and 2 from J; bases not matched to a gene: 7. The CDR3 has 14 residues. The CDR3 loop is CASIPLQGNYGYTF. For the CDR3, the DNA is TGTGCCAGCATCCCCCTACAGGGGAACTATGGCTACACCTTC.

V is TRBV12-3 or TRBV12-4 and J is TRBJ1-4; TRBD1 matches 9 bases. V lost 6 bases, J lost 7 bases, and 3 bases stayed unmatched. This CDR3 has 13 amino acids. The chain's CDR3 is CASSRDRVEKLFF. CDR3 nucleotide sequence: TGTGCCAGCAGCCGGGACAGGGTTGAAAAACTGTTTTTT.

CDR3 DNA: TGTGCCAGCAGTTACTGGTGGCCCCTGAGAGGGACCGGGACAGGGGTGTACGAGCAGTACTTC. It encodes CASSYWWPLRGTGTGVYEQYF. The V gene is TRBV6-2 or TRBV6-3, the J gene TRBJ2-7, with TRBD1 identical over 10 bases. The CDR3 totals 21 residues. Germline trimming cut 1 base from V and 4 bases from J; bases unmatched to any gene: 22. Germline V gene data show CDR1 as MNHEY and CDR2 as SVGEGT.

This sequence joins TRBV7-9 and TRBJ1-1; 7 nucleotides align to TRBD1. CDR3 size: 15 residues. V dropped 5 bases and J dropped 2; count of bases not matched to a gene: 8. Germline V CDR1 and CDR2: SEHNR, FQNEAQ (reference sequence). In nucleotides, the CDR3 is TGTGCCAGCAGCATGAGGGACAGCCGAAACACTGAAGCTTTCTTT. Amino acid sequence: CASSMRDSRNTEAFF.

On this clone: This may stem from a read error, because a much larger clone lies one nucleotide away. This chain links TRBV7-2 with TRBJ1-1; TRBD1 agrees at 9 bases. Per germline, CDR1 SGHTA and CDR2 FQGNSA. V lost 6 bases and J lost 3; bases outside the gene matches: 2. The length of the CDR3 is 13 residues. CDR3 residues: CASRWTGDTEAFF. CDR3 nucleotides: TGTGCCAGCAGATGGACAGGGGACACTGAAGCTTTCTTT. Filled out from reference TRBV7-2 and TRBJ1-1, the complete variable domain reads GAGVSQSPSNKVTEKGKDVELRCDPISGHTALYWYRQSLGQGLEFLIYFQGNSAPDKSGLPSDRFSAERTGGSVSTLTIQRTQQEDSAVYLCASRWTGDTEAFFGQGTRLTVV.

The chain employs TRBV28 and TRBJ1-4; possibly TRBD1 for D (5 bases). V was clipped by 4 bases and J by 8 bases, with 17 bases between them. This CDR3 contains 15 residues. Germline CDR1 is MDHEN and CDR2 is SYDVKM. The CDR3: CASSSTVTSNEKLFF. In DNA form, the CDR3 reads TGTGCCAGCAGTTCGACAGTTACCTCGAACGAAAAACTGTTTTTT. The variable domain in full, completed from reference TRBV28 and TRBJ1-4, reads DVKVTQSSRYLVKRTGEKVFLECVQDMDHENMFWYRQDPGLGLRLIYFSYDVKMKEKGDIPEGYSVSREKKERFSLILESASTNQTSMYLCASSSTVTSNEKLFFGSGTQLSVL.

This chain links TRBV11-2 with TRBJ1-6; tentative D call: TRBD1 (6 bases). The germline gives CDR1 SGHAT, CDR2 FQNNGV. Trimming cost V 1 base and J 7 bases, with 17 bases left between them. The CDR3 totals 17 residues. CDR3 in amino acids: CASSLGGPAALNSPLHF. CDR3 in DNA: TGTGCCAGCAGCTTAGGGGGGCCCGCCGCTCTAAATTCACCCCTCCACTTT.

The chain combines TRBV5-1 with TRBJ2-3; TRBD2 matches at 13 bases. Germline trimming cut 3 bases from V and 0 bases from J; bases unmatched to any gene: 1. Germline V CDR1 and CDR2: SGHRS, YFSETQ. The CDR3 loop spans 16 amino acids. CDR3 residues: CASSSGLAGSTDTQYF. CDR3 nucleotides: TGCGCCAGCAGCTCGGGACTAGCGGGGAGCACAGATACGCAGTATTTT.

The J gene is TRBJ1-1, the V gene TRBV6-5; D gene ambiguous. There are 14 residues in the CDR3. Per the germline V gene, CDR1 is MNHEY and CDR2 is SVGAGI. With 7 bases removed from V and 1 base from J, the gap between germline ends came to 13 bases. In nucleotides, the CDR3 is TGTGCCAGCACCTACCGGCAGACGAACACTGAAGCTTTCTTT. Translating it yields CASTYRQTNTEAFF.

The V call is TRBV6-2 or TRBV6-3, the J call TRBJ1-2, with D unclear. CDR3 length: 15 residues. Germline V gene lookup returns CDR1 MNHEY and CDR2 SVGEGT. V was clipped by 2 bases and J by 2 bases, with 12 bases between them. CDR3 protein: CASSYPAVANYGYTF. The CDR3 region has the DNA TGTGCCAGCAGTTACCCGGCGGTAGCGAACTATGGCTACACCTTC.

The J gene is TRBJ1-6, the V gene TRBV6-6; D unclear. Germline V lookup: CDR1 MNHNY, CDR2 SVGAGI (reference sequence). Trimming cost V 8 bases and J 5 bases, with 13 bases left between them. This CDR3 is 14 amino acids long. The CDR3 protein is CASSWGPNNSPLHF. The CDR3 DNA sequence: TGTGCCAGCTCTTGGGGTCCCAATAATTCACCCCTCCACTTT.

The V gene is TRBV7-2, the J gene TRBJ1-1; D is uncertain. The germline V gene has CDR1 SGHTA and CDR2 FQGNSA. Trimming took off 7 bases at V and 1 base at J, with 10 bases between the two ends. This CDR3 is 13 amino acids long. CDR3 bases: TGTGCCAGCAACAGACGACGGAACACTGAAGCTTTCTTT. Translation: CASNRRRNTEAFF.